This T cell receptor (beta chain) was profiled in a study of T cell responses to AZD1222 COVID-19 vaccine. Study-level background: Second-dose groups at about 4 or about 12 weeks were pooled. Study-wide results and caveats: With two AZD1222 doses given, Spike-specific TCR breadth and depth both rose. Females made up more of the donors, who were largely white British, and clonal diversity may have come out too low.

Turning to this clone: Its antigen remains unknown.

This table comes from immunoSEQ multiplex PCR, and its TCRdb copy is limited to in-frame clones, with some not included. This sample yields approximately 110,000 clones, of which roughly 90% are seen a single time; under 5% belongs to the top ten. The CDR3 is 17 residues long. CDR1 and CDR2 (germline): SGHDN, FVKESK. V was clipped by 4 bases and J by 1 base, with 16 bases between them. The TCR originated in an adult in good health. Sample: peripheral blood, taken on day 0 of AZD1222 vaccination. The chain has TRBV14 and TRBJ2-2; possibly TRBD1 for D (5 bases). In DNA form, the CDR3 reads TGTGCCAGCAGCCGCCAGGGCTTATGGGGGAACACCGGGGAGCTGTTTTTT. Its translation is CASSRQGLWGNTGELFF.